A single sample is the source of the 11 T cell receptor beta chains below, sequenced in a study of T-cell reconstitution after alpha-beta-depleted transplantation in children. General study findings and limits: There were reportedly several hundred expanded graft clones from which alpha-beta T cells came about two months after transplant.

Unique molecular identifiers featured in how the TCRbeta library was prepared. One entry per CDR3 protein, called by TCRdb with MiXCR from the PCR reads. The sample has approximately 32,000 distinct CDR3 sequences, approximately 7% seen once. No cognate antigen is known for these TCRs. The specimen was peripheral blood, collected 60 days after TCRalphabeta/CD19-depleted stem cell transplant. The source of these receptors is a child under two years old who had a stem cell transplant for acute myeloid leukemia, so the T cells may come from the graft donor.

This clonotype has at least ten counts. The chain uses TRBV7-9 and TRBJ2-7, with D possibly called TRBD1 or TRBD2 (5 bases each). CDR3 size: 13 residues. Germline V CDR1 and CDR2: SEHNR, FQNEAQ (reference sequence). Trimming removed 5 bases from V and 4 bases from J, with 12 bases in between. The DNA for the CDR3 is TGTGCCAGCAGCCCCGGGACCTCGTACGAGCAGTACTTC. Translated, it gives CASSPGTSYEQYF. The entire variable domain, with the rest obtained from reference TRBV7-9 and TRBJ2-7, is as follows: DTGVSQNPRHKITKRGQNVTFRCDPISEHNRLYWYRQTLGQGPEFLTYFQNEAQLEKSRLLSDRFSAERPKGSFSTLEIQRTEQGDSAMYLCASSPGTSYEQYFGPGTRLTVT.

This clonotype was recorded many times. The chain is built from TRBV7-9 and TRBJ1-2; D is unclear. The CDR3 extends over 12 amino acids. Germline-derived CDR1 and CDR2 are SEHNR and FQNEAQ (reference sequence). V dropped 3 bases and J dropped 7 bases, with 9 bases sitting between them. In DNA form, the CDR3 reads TGTGCCAGCAGCTTGGAGTTCCGTGGCTACACCTTC. Translated: CASSLEFRGYTF.

This clonotype was counted at least ten times. This chain uses TRBV5-1 with TRBJ2-5; 7 bases map to TRBD1. The CDR3 covers 15 residues. V was pared by 5 bases and J by 0 bases, with 7 bases of the junction left unmatched. CDR1 is SGHRS, CDR2 YFSETQ, per germline. The chain's CDR3 is CASRVDRANQETQYF. CDR3 DNA sequence: TGCGCCAGCAGAGTCGACAGGGCAAACCAAGAGACCCAGTACTTC.

This clonotype was seen ten or more times. The rearrangement uses TRBV5-6 and TRBJ1-5, with a tentative D call TRBD1 (5 bases). Germline-derived CDR1 and CDR2 are SGHDT and YYEEEE. With 4 bases removed from V and 4 bases from J, the gap between germline ends came to 9 bases. The CDR3 extends over 13 amino acids. The CDR3 nucleotides read TGTGCCAGCAGCGCGGGGGTTAATCAGCCCCAGCATTTT. It is translated as CASSAGVNQPQHF. The full variable domain, rest sourced from reference TRBV5-6 and TRBJ1-5, is DAGVTQSPTHLIKTRGQQVTLRCSPKSGHDTVSWYQQALGQGPQFIFQYYEEEERQRGNFPDRFSGHQFPNYSSELNVNALLLGDSALYLCASSAGVNQPQHFGDGTRLSIL.

This clonotype was seen many times. The genes are TRBV7-8 and TRBJ2-2; D uncertain. The CDR3 is made up of 16 amino acids. CDR1 and CDR2 (germline): SGHVS, FQNEAQ. V lost 1 base to trimming and J lost 3 bases, with 12 bases between them. This chain's CDR3 is CASSLVGRRHTGELFF. As DNA, the CDR3 is TGTGCCAGCAGCTTAGTGGGCAGGAGACACACCGGGGAGCTGTTTTTT.

This clonotype was recorded many times. The V gene is TRBV15, the J gene TRBJ2-7; D is undetermined. Germline loops: CDR1 LNHNV, CDR2 YYDKDF (reference sequence). Trimming took off 0 bases at V and 2 bases at J, with 11 bases between the two ends. The CDR3 has 15 residues. The CDR3 here is CATSRDRSVPYEQYF. As DNA, the CDR3 is TGTGCCACCAGCAGAGATCGGAGTGTTCCCTACGAGCAGTACTTC.

This clonotype was detected ten times or more. This rearrangement joins TRBV28 to TRBJ2-3, with TRBD1 as a possible D gene (6 bases). The CDR3 covers 15 residues. V lost 6 bases and J 0 bases, leaving 13 bases between the germline ends. Germline CDR1 is MDHEN and CDR2 is SYDVKM. The CDR3 DNA sequence: TGTGCCAGCAGACTTGGACAGCTGAGCACAGATACGCAGTATTTT. Protein sequence: CASRLGQLSTDTQYF.

The sample holds many counts of this clonotype. The chain recombines TRBV4-2 with TRBJ2-3, with 9 bases lining up with TRBD2. The germline gives CDR1 LGHNA, CDR2 YNFKEQ. With V trimmed by 3 bases and J by 3 bases, 7 bases remained unmatched. The CDR3 extends over 16 amino acids. The chain's CDR3 is CASSQSWRGGTDTQYF. CDR3 sequence (DNA): TGTGCCAGCAGCCAGTCTTGGCGGGGGGGGACAGATACGCAGTATTTT.

This clonotype showed up many times. The chain uses TRBV5-5 and TRBJ2-1; 9 bases map to TRBD1. The CDR3 has 15 amino acids. Germline CDR1 and CDR2: SGHKS and YYEKEE (reference sequence). The V and J ends lost 1 base and 4 bases, in that order; junction bases with no gene match: 3. The CDR3 loop reads CASSLTGGLYNEQFF. CDR3 nucleotides: TGTGCCAGCAGCTTGACAGGGGGCCTTTACAATGAGCAGTTCTTC.

This clonotype showed up many times. The chain carries TRBV5-1 and TRBJ2-7; TRBD2 matches at 8 bases. Germline CDR1 is SGHRS and CDR2 is YFSETQ. This CDR3 comprises 15 residues. The V segment lost 0 bases and the J segment 5 bases; nucleotides outside the gene matches: 7. The CDR3 DNA reads as TGCGCCAGCAGCTTGGGAAGTGGTAGCGGGGACGAGCAGTACTTC. This codes for CASSLGSGSGDEQYF.

This clonotype appeared many times. The chain couples TRBV7-9 to TRBJ1-1, with D maybe TRBD1 (5 bases). The CDR3 runs to 14 residues. Looked up from germline, CDR1 is SEHNR and CDR2 is FQNEAQ (reference sequence). Trimming left V 5 bases short and J 3 bases short, with 13 bases between. CDR3 sequence reads: CASSAGTVYTEAFF. CDR3 bases: TGTGCCAGCAGCGCCGGGACGGTCTACACTGAAGCTTTCTTT. The full variable domain, in which reference TRBV7-9 and TRBJ1-1 provide the parts outside the CDR3, is DTGVSQNPRHKITKRGQNVTFRCDPISEHNRLYWYRQTLGQGPEFLTYFQNEAQLEKSRLLSDRFSAERPKGSFSTLEIQRTEQGDSAMYLCASSAGTVYTEAFFGQGTRLTVV.